The sequence of this T cell receptor beta chain was determined in a study of beta chain features in type 1 diabetes (dated by TCRdb to the late 2010s). A note on the overall study: Mean age, gender distribution, total cell number and subset yield were not different between patients and healthy donors. In the study, TCRB repertoires of sorted circulating CD4+ T cell subsets from recently diagnosed type 1 diabetes patients were compared with those of matched healthy donors. A total of some 110 million sorted cells were examined across all samples, and the number of cells per subset was strongly correlated with RNA yield. Naive and central memory subsets were obtained from all 30 or so donors, but regulatory and stem cell-like memory subsets were isolated from only 8 patients and roughly eight healthy donors.

Each donor gave one peripheral blood draw, averaging roughly 100 mL, which was collected into heparinised tubes. Using a panel that included CD45RO, CCR7, CD25, CD127, CD95 and CD27, naive, central memory, regulatory and stem cell-like memory CD4+ T cells were sorted on a BD FACSAria II. All sorted populations exceeded 95% purity. PBMCs were isolated right away by Lymphoprep density gradient centrifugation and were stained directly, without culture. So that batch effects would be minimized, each experiment stained and sorted samples in pairs, pairing one healthy donor with one patient. The entire amount of isolated RNA was reverse transcribed using the High Capacity cDNA Reverse Transcription Kit, so the sequenced TCRB transcripts were expressed ones. Naive, central memory and regulatory T cell samples underwent deep immunoSEQ sequencing, averaging about 3.57 million total reads per sample. After sorted cells were lysed in RLT buffer, RNA was extracted with DNase-treated RNeasy Micro or Mini kits, with the choice depending on cell number. To prevent cross-contamination, every cell subset was processed on its own, while patient and healthy donor samples were processed together. The immunoSEQ multiplex PCR was used to amplify TCRB sequences from cDNA, generating 87-bp fragments that spanned the CDR3 region. Amplicons were sequenced on the Illumina HiSeq platform. The authors' pipeline ran thus. Synthetic template baselines were used to correct PCR bias computationally, reads within Hamming distance 2 were collapsed together, and singletons that could not be merged were discarded. Reads were aligned against IMGT to assign V, D and J genes, CDR3 length and insertions or deletions at six rearrangement sites. Clonotype counts were normalized to sorted cell number within each subset before computing true diversity and Gini coefficients with the tcR R package. The overlap coefficient, calculated on TCRB nucleotide sequences, was used to quantify repertoire sharing. Out-of-frame TCRB sequences from naive cells were analyzed as a proxy for the pre-selection repertoire. TCRdb retrieved this table from immuneACCESS and kept in-frame rearrangements only. Not all clones are present; in checked studies, unresolved V genes account for under half, and no reason is known for the remainder. V and J calls and clone size are copied from that table; D and trimming were computed from the DNA. The table for this sample lists hundreds of thousands of clones; 15% to 20% of them were counted only once. The top ten clones comprise 0.02% to 0.03% of the sample.

Findings and caveats that apply to the study as a whole: PCR might favor shorter templates, but patient and control samples were amplified and corrected together, so any skew would affect both groups equally. Naive, central memory and regulatory TCRB repertoires appeared more similar among patients than among healthy donors. Patients with type 1 diabetes made fewer insertions and deleted more nucleotides at VDJ recombination sites, implying thymic rearrangement abnormalities. Only small numbers of individuals were included in the HLA sub-analyses, which left unresolved whether HLA type had any influence on TCRB rearrangement. Because cDNA was sequenced instead of genomic DNA, activated cells with high expression could be over-represented, although the groups did not differ in activation or CD3 levels. A moderate but significant shortening of TCRB CDR3 length was observed in type 1 diabetes patients in all four CD4+ subsets.

This clone has a handful of counts. What this receptor recognizes is not known. Nothing much larger sits one base from this clone, and base qualities are not available. The germline V gene (reference sequence) supplies CDR1 SEHNR and CDR2 FQNEAQ. The CDR3 sequence holds 15 residues, the cysteine and phenylalanine included. Only the CDR3 region is kept as DNA, spanning 45 bases read in frame from base 1. Trimming removed 4 bases from V and 7 bases from J; the gene matches leave 9 bases unexplained. The sequence derives from a woman younger than 30 in good health. The sequenced material came from naive CD4+ T cells from blood. This sample's cell subset or site label indicates: true naive CD4+ T cells. The chain was built from TRBV7-9 and TRBJ1-4; TRBD1 fits 7 bases in the junction. The sequenced DNA is TGTGCCAGCAGCTACGGACAGGATCGGGGTGAAAAACTGTTTTTT. The resulting protein is CASSYGQDRGEKLFF.